This T cell receptor beta chain derives from a study of early T cells in non-severe SARS-CoV-2 infection. TCRdb analysed the 5' RACE reads with MiXCR anew, one entry per CDR3 protein. The sample holds roughly 30,000 distinct CDR3 sequences, roughly 5% seen once. Germline CDR1 SGHTS, CDR2 YDEGEE. The V end was cut by 4 bases, the J end by 0 bases, with 11 bases between. The CDR3 extends over 15 amino acids. Material: whole blood. The sequence was collected from an adult who was a healthcare worker with PCR-confirmed SARS-CoV-2 infection or an uninfected control (not recorded which). The chain couples TRBV5-8 to TRBJ1-5, with D unclear. Written as DNA, the CDR3 is TGTGCCAGCAGCCCTGGCGGTAATAGCAATCAGCCCCAGCATTTT. This sequence encodes CASSPGGNSNQPQHF. Together with reference TRBV5-8 and TRBJ1-5, the CDR3 gives the full variable domain: EAGVTQSPTHLIKTRGQQATLRCSPISGHTSVYWYQQALGLGLQFLLWYDEGEERNRGNFPPRFSGRQFPNYSSELNVNALELEDSALYLCASSPGGNSNQPQHFGDGTRLSIL.